This paragraph reports one T cell receptor (beta chain). Its target is not known. The entry originates in a study of beta chain features in type 1 diabetes. Whole-study context: Patients did not differ from healthy donors in age, gender or cell yield. The study, taken as a whole, reports: Compared to healthy donors, patients appeared to have naive, central memory and Treg TCRB repertoires that were more alike. More deletions and fewer insertions at VDJ junctions were seen in type 1 diabetes patients. Shorter TCRB CDR3s, moderately but significantly so, were found in Type 1 diabetes patients in all four CD4+ subsets. Whether TCRB rearrangement is influenced by HLA type was left unresolved in this analysis.

Expressed TCRB transcripts were sequenced, since all the RNA that had been isolated was reverse transcribed. Sequencing was performed with immunoSEQ multiplex PCR; in TCRdb, only in-frame clones are kept and a portion is missing. The data contain some 700,000 clones, over 10% of them seen just once; the ten biggest clones take up about 0.02%. The CDR3 has 13 residues. Germline-derived CDR1 and CDR2 are SQVTM and ANQGSEA. Trimming left V 6 bases short and J 14 bases short, with 20 bases between. The receptor was derived from a man aged 18 to 30 with type 1 diabetes. The chain links TRBV29-1 to TRBJ1-6, with TRBD1 as a possible D gene (5 bases). The sample was naive CD4+ T cells from blood. In DNA, the CDR3 is TGCAGCGTAGGGACGATGATAATTGGGGCCCTCCACTTT. Protein sequence: CSVGTMIIGALHF.